Reported below is one T cell receptor beta chain. Its specificity is unknown. The source of the sample is a study of ipilimumab plus nivolumab after autologous stem cell transplantation. Checkpoint therapy with ipilimumab 1 mg/kg began 14 to 28 days after transplant. Patients received nivolumab 3 mg/kg at weeks 1, 4, 7, 10, then fortnightly to week 26. Study-wide findings and caveats: Per the authors, repertoire, Treg and microbiota data justify further study.

The CDR3 contains 14 residues. Trimming removed 1 base from V and 8 bases from J; junction bases left unmatched: 4. Germline V gives CDR1 SGHTA, CDR2 FQGNSA. The method was immunoSEQ multiplex PCR; TCRdb's version includes in-frame clones alone and lacks a portion of them. There are 10,000 to 15,000 clones in the sample; more than 60% occur only once, and about 10% lies in the top ten. The starting material was PBMCs, obtained in a trial of ipilimumab plus nivolumab as post-transplant consolidation. This sequence joins TRBV7-2 and TRBJ1-2; 10 bases fit TRBD1. The sequence came from a male donor with multiple myeloma. In nucleotides, the CDR3 is TGTGCCAGCAGCTTAGGACAGGGGGCGCGAGGCTACACCTTC. As protein: CASSLGQGARGYTF. Supplemented by reference TRBV7-2 and TRBJ1-2, the full variable domain reads GAGVSQSPSNKVTEKGKDVELRCDPISGHTALYWYRQSLGQGLEFLIYFQGNSAPDKSGLPSDRFSAERTGGSVSTLTIQRTQQEDSAVYLCASSLGQGARGYTFGSGTRLTVV.